This T cell receptor (beta chain) was sequenced in a study of cytomegalovirus exposure and HLA in healthy donors. The wider study: In a later analysis, it was reported that the roughly 130 validation repertoires had been produced on the same platform as the roughly 610 repertoires belonging to the first cohort.

The repertoire was sequenced with immunoSEQ multiplex PCR; TCRdb's copy has only in-frame clones and lacks some. The profile shows about 120,000 clones, roughly 89% of them singletons. The study, taken as a whole, reports: That first-cohort TCR clusters tended to co-occur in the 90 to 150 validation repertoires was found in a later analysis. A few of the chains that were CMV-associated were confirmed in vitro to be specific for CMV antigens.

The donors were part of the 120-subject validation cohort, which stood apart from the 666-subject first cohort. As concerns this clone: The target antigen is unknown.

V shed 8 bases and J 5 bases; nucleotides not matched to a gene: 17. CDR3 length: 16 amino acids. CDR1 SNHLY and CDR2 FYNNEI come from the germline V gene. The TCR was taken from a young woman in good health and CMV-seronegative. The sequencing input was PBMCs. The V gene is TRBV2, the J gene TRBJ2-5; 7 bases match TRBD2. CDR3 sequence: CASLLRAGLREETQYF. CDR3 sequence (DNA): TGTGCCAGCCTTCTCCGAGCGGGATTGAGGGAGGAGACCCAGTACTTC.